Each of the 9 T cell receptor beta chains below was sequenced from the same sample in a study of cytomegalovirus exposure and HLA in healthy donors. Primers included in the PCR were 60 Vbeta and 13 Jbeta primers. This table comes from immunoSEQ multiplex PCR, and its TCRdb copy is limited to in-frame clones, with some not included. The sample shows around 160,000 clones, 68% of them seen only once. Specimen: PBMCs. The source is a woman aged 18-29 years in good health and CMV-seropositive.

This chain joins TRBV5-1 and TRBJ2-7; 10 nucleotides match TRBD2. Looked up from germline, CDR1 is SGHRS and CDR2 is YFSETQ. Trimming at V came to 6 bases and at J to 0 bases, leaving 6 bases not matched to a gene. The CDR3 has 15 residues. DNA for the CDR3: TGCGCCAGCAAGCAAGCTAGCGGGAGCTCCTACGAGCAGTACTTC. This translates into CASKQASGSSYEQYF.

J is TRBJ1-2 and V is TRBV27; no clear D. Germline V gene lookup returns CDR1 MNHEY and CDR2 SMNVEV (reference sequence). This CDR3 is built from 17 residues. V shed 2 bases and J shed 5 bases, with 21 bases lying between them. The CDR3 DNA sequence: TGTGCCAGCAGTTTAACATCCGAGGAACTGGCTATTTATGGCTACACCTTC. Its protein is CASSLTSEELAIYGYTF.

This clone occurred once. V gene TRBV19 combines with J gene TRBJ1-1, with TRBD1 as a possible D gene (6 bases). Germline loops: CDR1 LNHDA, CDR2 SQIVND (reference sequence). V gave up 5 bases and J gave up 6 bases, with 13 bases separating them. The CDR3 length is 13 residues. CDR3 residues: CASSAIRGPEAFF. Written as DNA, the CDR3 is TGTGCCAGTAGTGCCATCAGGGGCCCTGAAGCTTTCTTT.

The chain has TRBV27 and TRBJ2-1; 11 bases align to TRBD1. V was pared by 4 bases and J by 2 bases, with 4 bases of the junction left unmatched. The germline CDR1 and CDR2 sequences are MNHEY and SMNVEV (reference sequence). The length of the CDR3 is 16 residues. CDR3 bases: TGTGCCAGCAGTTACGGGGACAGGGGGGCCTACAATGAGCAGTTCTTC. Protein: CASSYGDRGAYNEQFF.

This sequence joins TRBV19 and TRBJ2-3, with 13 bases aligning to TRBD2. Germline V CDR1 and CDR2: LNHDA, SQIVND (reference sequence). The CDR3 spans 15 residues. J lost 4 bases, V lost 5 bases, and 3 bases had no gene match. In DNA, the CDR3 is TGTGCCAGTAGTCCGACTAGCGGGAGGTCAGATACGCAGTATTTT. Protein sequence: CASSPTSGRSDTQYF. Full variable domain (rest looked up from reference TRBV19 and TRBJ2-3): DGGITQSPKYLFRKEGQNVTLSCEQNLNHDAMYWYRQDPGQGLRLIYYSQIVNDFQKGDIAEGYSVSREKKESFPLTVTSAQKNPTAFYLCASSPTSGRSDTQYFGPGTRLTVL.

The chain employs TRBV2 and TRBJ2-7; 7 nucleotides agree with TRBD2. Germline lookup yields CDR1 SNHLY and CDR2 FYNNEI. The V and J ends lost 5 bases and 2 bases, in that order; junction bases with no gene match: 9. The CDR3 length is 15 residues. The CDR3 DNA is TGTGCCAGCAGTACCGATACGGGACTAACCTACGAGCAGTACTTC. Translated: CASSTDTGLTYEQYF.

V gene TRBV19 combines with J gene TRBJ2-1, with TRBD2 matching over 7 bases. V gave up 3 bases and J gave up 12 bases; unmatched junction bases: 17. The CDR3 runs to 16 residues. Germline V gene data show CDR1 as LNHDA and CDR2 as SQIVND (reference sequence). The CDR3 DNA sequence: TGTGCCAGTAGTATGATGAGTACTAGCGACCTTCTTGGGCAGTTCTTC. Translated: CASSMMSTSDLLGQFF.

The gene calls are TRBV5-6 and TRBJ2-7; D is perhaps TRBD1 (5 bases). The germline V gene has CDR1 SGHDT and CDR2 YYEEEE. The length of the CDR3 is 11 residues. Trimming removed 7 bases at V and 4 bases at J, with 9 bases between. Here the CDR3 DNA reads TGTGCCAGCGGCGACAGATACGAGCAGTACTTC. This translates into CASGDRYEQYF.

The chain has TRBV29-1 and TRBJ2-7, with 8 bases identical to TRBD1. CDR1 is SQVTM and CDR2 is ANQGSEA in the germline V gene. This CDR3 is 13 amino acids long. Trimming at V came to 6 bases and at J to 2 bases, leaving 6 bases not matched to a gene. The CDR3 region is CSVAGGETYEQYF. DNA for the CDR3: TGCAGCGTCGCAGGGGGCGAAACCTACGAGCAGTACTTC.